This is a list of T cell receptor beta chains from one sample in a study of CD8+ T cells in alopecia areata. Using immunoSEQ multiplex PCR, the repertoire was profiled, and TCRdb retains in-frame clones only, with some absent. The table lists 150,000 to 200,000 clones, 60% of them singletons, with about 0.94% in the top ten. The sequenced sample was CD4+ T cells sorted from blood, obtained at week 24, from a patient treated with tofacitinib. The receptor source for this set is a human donor with alopecia areata. Each CDR3 is given with its conserved first and last residue. Fields, in order: CDR3 protein, CDR3 DNA, D gene, V gene, J gene. A D gene is named only where the DNA matches it firmly.

CDR3: CAWSVSNEQFF; DNA: TGTGCCTGGAGCGTGTCCAATGAGCAGTTCTTC; D: .; V: TRBV30; J: TRBJ2-1
CDR3: CSVGPTGMNTEAFF; DNA: TGCAGCGTTGGGCCAACAGGCATGAACACTGAAGCTTTCTTT; D: .; V: TRBV29-1; J: TRBJ1-1
CDR3: CASRFESDTQYF; DNA: TGTGCCAGCAGATTCGAATCAGATACGCAGTATTTT; D: .; V: TRBV2; J: TRBJ2-3
CDR3: CASSPQGVAKNIQYF; DNA: TGTGCCAGCAGTCCCCAGGGGGTCGCCAAAAACATTCAGTACTTC; D: TRBD1; V: TRBV28; J: TRBJ2-4
CDR3: CSASFGYGYTF; DNA: TGCAGTGCTAGTTTTGGCTATGGCTACACCTTC; D: .; V: TRBV20-1; J: TRBJ1-2
CDR3: CASSVKQGGTEAFF; DNA: TGTGCCAGCAGCGTAAAACAGGGTGGTACTGAAGCTTTCTTT; D: .; V: TRBV9; J: TRBJ1-1
CDR3: CASSYGQVNIQYF; DNA: TGTGCCAGCAGCTACGGACAGGTGAACATTCAGTACTTC; D: TRBD1; V: TRBV2; J: TRBJ2-4
CDR3: CASSFQGPNSPLHF; DNA: TGTGCCAGCAGCTTTCAGGGTCCTAACTCACCCCTCCACTTT; D: .; V: TRBV7-9; J: TRBJ1-6
CDR3: CASSPRAGINYGYTF; DNA: TGTGCCAGCAGCCCCAGGGCAGGAATCAACTATGGCTACACCTTC; D: .; V: TRBV7-2; J: TRBJ1-2
CDR3: CASSPEVSPYNEQFF; DNA: TGTGCCAGCTCACCAGAGGTATCGCCCTACAATGAGCAGTTCTTC; D: .; V: TRBV18; J: TRBJ2-1